The 31 T cell receptor beta chains below come from one sample, sequenced in a study of blood T cell repertoires in COVID-19. Clones were sequenced by immunoSEQ multiplex PCR, and TCRdb holds only the in-frame ones, with some missing. The data hold some 73,000 clones, with more than 80% observed a single time. Sequenced: peripheral blood. These receptor sequences come from a woman aged 80 or over with active or convalescent COVID-19.

The chain employs TRBV25-1 and TRBJ2-5; 10 bases match TRBD1. CDR3 length: 14 amino acids. The V and J ends lost 2 bases and 4 bases, in that order; junction bases with no gene match: 1. Germline values: CDR1 MGHDK, CDR2 SYGVNS. The DNA of the CDR3 is TGTGCCAGCAGTGAAAGGACAGGGGGAGAGACCCAGTACTTC. It specifies CASSERTGGETQYF.

This clone was found once. J is TRBJ2-1 and V is TRBV14, with D possibly TRBD1 on 7 matching bases. There are 17 residues in the CDR3. Germline values: CDR1 SGHDN, CDR2 FVKESK. V was clipped by 1 base and J by 7 bases, with 20 bases between them. CDR3 region: CASSQVLSGGWRNEQFF. The DNA for the CDR3 is TGTGCCAGCAGCCAAGTCCTATCAGGGGGGTGGAGGAATGAGCAGTTCTTC. The entire variable domain, with the rest obtained from reference TRBV14 and TRBJ2-1, is as follows: EAGVTQFPSHSVIEKGQTVTLRCDPISGHDNLYWYRRVMGKEIKFLLHFVKESKQDESGMPNNRFLAERTGGTYSTLKVQPAELEDSGVYFCASSQVLSGGWRNEQFFGPGTRLTVL.

This clone was counted only a few times. The chain has TRBV28 and TRBJ2-2; 12 bases agree with TRBD1. The CDR3 covers 17 residues. CDR1 and CDR2 from the germline V gene are MDHEN and SYDVKM. Unmatched junction bases numbered 11, after V lost 6 bases and J lost 6 bases. CDR3 DNA: TGTGCCAGCAGGCGAACCGGGACAGGGGGCGTTGCCGGGGAGCTGTTTTTT. Translation gives CASRRTGTGGVAGELFF.

On this clone itself: This same CDR3 is encoded by further DNA sequences in the sample. V is TRBV12-3 or TRBV12-4 and J is TRBJ1-2; 7 bases align to TRBD1. This CDR3 has 13 amino acids. V gave up 6 bases and J gave up 4 bases; unmatched junction bases: 5. The chain's CDR3 is CASSLGQFYGYTF. Here the CDR3 DNA reads TGTGCCAGCAGCCTGGGACAGTTCTATGGCTACACCTTC.

V usage is TRBV6-5 and J usage is TRBJ1-5; D is unresolved. This CDR3 contains 14 residues. Germline V CDR1 and CDR2: MNHEY, SVGAGI. The V end was cut by 6 bases, the J end by 3 bases, with 12 bases between. This CDR3 is CASRGRTSNQPQHF. CDR3 coding DNA: TGTGCCAGCAGAGGGCGGACTTCCAATCAGCCCCAGCATTTT.

The rearrangement joins TRBV9 to TRBJ2-7, with a tentative D call TRBD2 (6 bases). Germline CDR1 and CDR2: SGDLS and YYNGEE. CDR3 size: 14 residues. V lost 7 bases and J 0 bases, leaving 14 bases between the germline ends. The CDR3 DNA follows: TGTGCCAGCGCCGTTAGCGGCAGCTCCTACGAGCAGTACTTC. Translated: CASAVSGSSYEQYF.

The chain couples TRBV4-3 to TRBJ1-4, with 9 bases fitting TRBD1. The length of the CDR3 is 16 residues. The V and J ends lost 0 bases and 4 bases, in that order; junction bases with no gene match: 3. CDR1 is LGHNA and CDR2 is YSLEER in the germline V gene. CDR3 DNA: TGCGCCAGCAGCCAAGATCTGGGACAGGGTAATGAAAAACTGTTTTTT. Its translation: CASSQDLGQGNEKLFF.

Here the CDR3 DNA reads TGTGCCAGCAGCCTCAGCGGGGGGGCCGTGGCTGAGCAGTTCTTC. Its translation is CASSLSGGAVAEQFF. The chain carries TRBV9 and TRBJ2-1, with 10 bases lining up with TRBD2. This CDR3 is 15 amino acids long. Per the germline V gene, CDR1 is SGDLS and CDR2 is YYNGEE. The J segment lost 9 bases and the V segment lost 4 bases, leaving 10 bases of the junction unmatched.

V gene TRBV6-5 combines with J gene TRBJ1-2; 7 nucleotides align to TRBD1. The CDR3 is 14 amino acids. Germline V gene data show CDR1 as MNHEY and CDR2 as SVGAGI. The V and J ends lost 5 bases and 8 bases, in that order; junction bases with no gene match: 11. CDR3 in amino acids: CASSNYRGEEGYTF. CDR3 coding DNA: TGTGCCAGCAGTAATTACAGGGGAGAAGAAGGCTACACCTTC.

The CDR3 region is CASSFETHTEAFF. CDR3 nucleotides: TGTGCCAGCAGTTTTGAGACACACACTGAAGCTTTCTTT. The V and J genes are TRBV12-3 or TRBV12-4 and TRBJ1-1; D remains ambiguous. The V end lost 3 bases, the J end lost 3 bases, and 8 bases lay between the germline ends. This CDR3 spans 13 amino acids.

The chain joins TRBV9 to TRBJ2-3; 7 bases fit TRBD1. Germline assignment: CDR1 SGDLS and CDR2 YYNGEE. The CDR3 has 16 residues. The ends lost 3 bases at V and 0 bases at J; junction bases unmatched: 7. CDR3: CASSETGAFSTDTQYF. The CDR3 DNA sequence: TGTGCCAGCAGCGAAACAGGGGCCTTTAGCACAGATACGCAGTATTTT.

The chain joins TRBV19 to TRBJ1-2; no firm D call. In germline, CDR1 is LNHDA, CDR2 SQIVND (reference sequence). CDR3 length: 14 amino acids. V was cut by 3 bases and J by 3 bases, with 11 bases left in between. Here the CDR3 reads CASSMSRGDYGYTF. As DNA, the CDR3 is TGTGCCAGTAGTATGTCTCGCGGAGACTATGGCTACACCTTC.

This clone has just one count. The chain combines TRBV7-6 with TRBJ2-1, with TRBD2 matching 8 bases. The germline V gene encodes CDR1 SGHVS and CDR2 FNYEAQ. Trimming removed 5 bases from V and 9 bases from J; junction bases left unmatched: 12. This CDR3 region has 15 residues. CDR3 residues: CASSTVPGLVGEQFF. The DNA of the CDR3 is TGTGCCAGCAGCACCGTCCCGGGACTAGTCGGTGAGCAGTTCTTC.

The chain combines TRBV6-5 with TRBJ2-7, with D perhaps matching TRBD1 (6 bases). The CDR3 is 13 residues long. The germline gives CDR1 MNHEY, CDR2 SVGAGI. The V gene lost 7 bases and the J gene lost 2 bases, with 12 bases spanning the gap. The CDR3 DNA is TGTGCCAGCACCCGACAGGTCCCCTACGAGCAGTACTTC. This codes for CASTRQVPYEQYF.

The chain uses TRBV18 and TRBJ1-3, with 11 bases aligning to TRBD1. The CDR3 totals 17 residues. Germline assignment: CDR1 KGHSH and CDR2 LQKENI. Germline trimming cut 4 bases from V and 4 bases from J; bases unmatched to any gene: 9. CDR3 DNA: TGTGCCAGCTCACAAGGACAGGGGGCCACTGCCGGAAACACCATATATTTT. Amino acid sequence: CASSQGQGATAGNTIYF. The whole variable domain, filled in from reference TRBV18 and TRBJ1-3, reads NAGVMQNPRHLVRRRGQEARLRCSPMKGHSHVYWYRQLPEEGLKFMVYLQKENIIDESGMPKERFSAEFPKEGPSILRIQQVVRGDSAAYFCASSQGQGATAGNTIYFGEGSWLTVV.

V and J are TRBV30 and TRBJ1-1, with 7 bases that match TRBD1. The germline gives CDR1 GTSNPN, CDR2 SVGIG (reference sequence). This CDR3 is 14 amino acids long. The trim removed 3 bases at V and 3 bases at J, leaving 7 bases unmatched. CDR3 protein: CAWRVTGLYTEAFF. The DNA of the CDR3 is TGTGCCTGGAGGGTGACAGGGTTGTACACTGAAGCTTTCTTT.

This chain connects TRBV3-1 (or the pseudogene TRBV3-2) to TRBJ1-2, with TRBD1 matching 8 bases. CDR3 length equals 17 residues. J lost 8 bases, V lost 1 base, and 15 bases had no gene match. Germline V gene sequence: CDR1 LGHDT, CDR2 YNNKEL (reference sequence). DNA for the CDR3: TGTGCCAGCAGCCAAGTCGTTAATACACGGACAGGGAACGGCTACACCTTC. This codes for CASSQVVNTRTGNGYTF.

V is TRBV28 and J is TRBJ2-3; D is uncertain. The CDR3 is 11 amino acids. Germline CDR1 and CDR2: MDHEN and SYDVKM. The V and J ends lost 7 bases and 5 bases respectively, with 7 bases between them. The CDR3 DNA follows: TGTGCCAGCACCTTAAAAGATACGCAGTATTTT. It is translated as CASTLKDTQYF.

This chain connects TRBV28 to TRBJ1-2; D remains ambiguous. V was clipped by 5 bases and J by 7 bases, with 17 bases between them. Looked up from germline, CDR1 is MDHEN and CDR2 is SYDVKM. The CDR3 length is 14 residues. The DNA of the CDR3 is TGTGCCAGCAGTATACTCAGGCGGGCGGGTGGCTACACCTTC. Translating it yields CASSILRRAGGYTF.

V and J are TRBV5-6 and TRBJ1-2, with TRBD1 matching 7 bases. From germline, CDR1 is SGHDT and CDR2 YYEEEE. The CDR3 runs 16 residues. With V trimmed by 3 bases and J by 0 bases, 8 bases remained unmatched. In nucleotides, the CDR3 is TGTGCCAGCAGCTATGACAGGGCCCGGACTAACTATGGCTACACCTTC. Translation gives CASSYDRARTNYGYTF.

The chain joins TRBV5-5 to TRBJ1-1; D not certain. Germline V lookup: CDR1 SGHKS, CDR2 YYEKEE (reference sequence). The CDR3 totals 15 residues. The V end was cut by 0 bases, the J end by 5 bases, with 14 bases between. The CDR3, as DNA: TGTGCCAGCAGCTTGGATACCGCGGCCCGAACTGAAGCTTTCTTT. Translating it yields CASSLDTAARTEAFF.

Written as DNA, the CDR3 is TGCAGCCTAGGGACAGGGGATGAAGGCTACACCTTC. The encoded protein is CSLGTGDEGYTF. This chain connects TRBV29-1 to TRBJ1-2; TRBD1 agrees at 10 bases. From germline, CDR1 is SQVTM and CDR2 ANQGSEA. J gave up 8 bases and V 8 bases, and 8 bases lay outside the gene matches. The CDR3 runs to 12 residues.

V usage is TRBV19 and J usage is TRBJ2-2, with D uncertain. The CDR3 is 14 residues long. V lost 2 bases and J 1 base, leaving 5 bases between the germline ends. Germline V gene data show CDR1 as LNHDA and CDR2 as SQIVND (reference sequence). CDR3 nucleotide sequence: TGTGCCAGTAGTATACAGATGAACACCGGGGAGCTGTTTTTT. Protein: CASSIQMNTGELFF.

This clone was counted a few times. This chain joins TRBV6-6 and TRBJ1-1; a weak D match, TRBD1 (5 bases). The CDR3 covers 14 residues. In germline, CDR1 is MNHNY, CDR2 SVGAGI (reference sequence). Trimming removed 7 bases from V and 5 bases from J, with 17 bases in between. This CDR3 reads CASNYQGVRTEAFF. The CDR3 region has the DNA TGTGCCAGCAACTACCAGGGCGTTCGGACTGAAGCTTTCTTT.

The chain recombines TRBV18 with TRBJ1-1, with D tentatively TRBD1 (6 bases). V was clipped by 2 bases and J by 4 bases, with 11 bases between them. Germline-derived CDR1 and CDR2 are KGHSH and LQKENI. The CDR3 loop spans 14 amino acids. In DNA, the CDR3 is TGTGCCAGCTCACCAGTTGAGGGGGTCACTGAAGCTTTCTTT. Residues: CASSPVEGVTEAFF.

This chain joins TRBV27 and TRBJ1-3; 7 positions match TRBD1. V lost 2 bases and J lost 7; bases outside the gene matches: 2. The CDR3 runs 13 residues. Germline V CDR1 and CDR2: MNHEY, SMNVEV (reference sequence). Here the CDR3 reads CASSLGRGNTIYF. Written as DNA, the CDR3 is TGTGCCAGCAGTTTAGGCAGGGGGAACACCATATATTTT.

The chain employs TRBV18 and TRBJ1-2; 10 nucleotides align to TRBD1. Germline V gene sequence: CDR1 KGHSH, CDR2 LQKENI. CDR3 length: 15 amino acids. The junction had 6 bases not matched to a gene; V was cut back by 4 bases and J by 4 bases. CDR3 sequence: CASSLGQGRIYGYTF. As DNA, the CDR3 is TGTGCCAGCTCACTGGGACAGGGGAGGATCTATGGCTACACCTTC.

The V and J genes are TRBV5-1 and TRBJ2-2; 9 bases map to TRBD1. The ends lost 0 bases at V and 5 bases at J; junction bases unmatched: 5. Germline V gene data show CDR1 as SGHRS and CDR2 as YFSETQ. This CDR3 has 16 amino acids. CDR3 in DNA: TGCGCCAGCAGCTTGGAGACAGGGGGTTATACCGGGGAGCTGTTTTTT. Translated, it gives CASSLETGGYTGELFF.

The chain employs TRBV28 and TRBJ1-6; D is uncertain. V was cut by 6 bases and J by 6 bases, with 15 bases left in between. The CDR3 length is 15 residues. Germline assignment: CDR1 MDHEN and CDR2 SYDVKM. CDR3 nucleotides: TGTGCCAGCAGACTCTTTCGGGTCGTTAATTCACCCCTCCACTTT. Its protein is CASRLFRVVNSPLHF. The entire variable domain, with the rest obtained from reference TRBV28 and TRBJ1-6, is as follows: DVKVTQSSRYLVKRTGEKVFLECVQDMDHENMFWYRQDPGLGLRLIYFSYDVKMKEKGDIPEGYSVSREKKERFSLILESASTNQTSMYLCASRLFRVVNSPLHFGNGTRLTVT.

The genes are TRBV7-9 and TRBJ1-2, with D tentatively TRBD1 (6 bases). Between the trimmed V and J ends, which lost 4 bases and 4 bases, there was a span of 19 bases. Germline V gene lookup returns CDR1 SEHNR and CDR2 FQNEAQ (reference sequence). The CDR3 loop spans 16 amino acids. The CDR3 DNA sequence: TGTGCCAGCAGCTCGCTAGTGACACAGGGTGGCTATGGCTACACCTTC. Its protein is CASSSLVTQGGYGYTF. The variable domain in full, completed from reference TRBV7-9 and TRBJ1-2, reads DTGVSQNPRHKITKRGQNVTFRCDPISEHNRLYWYRQTLGQGPEFLTYFQNEAQLEKSRLLSDRFSAERPKGSFSTLEIQRTEQGDSAMYLCASSSLVTQGGYGYTFGSGTRLTVV.

This clone is a singleton in its sample. This chain uses TRBV5-4 with TRBJ1-2; 9 bases agree with TRBD1. V shed 4 bases and J 5 bases; nucleotides not matched to a gene: 15. Germline V gene data show CDR1 as SGHNT and CDR2 as YYREEE (reference sequence). The CDR3 covers 17 residues. CDR3 protein: CASSRGQGLVGNYGYTF. The CDR3 DNA sequence: TGTGCCAGCAGCCGTGGACAGGGGCTTGTTGGGAATTATGGCTACACCTTC.